These T cell receptor beta chains were read from a single sample in a study of T cell repertoires in cytomegalovirus infection. Antigens of these TCRs are unknown. Each CDR3 protein is one row after TCRdb ran MiXCR on the reads. The top ten clones hold 80% to 90% of a sample with approximately 120,000 distinct CDR3 sequences, about 30% of them seen once. The sample in question was CD8+ T cells from cultured PBMCs, obtained from culture after CMV antigen stimulation. The origin of the receptors is a human donor in good health (CMV status not recorded). Some clones in this sample may be carry-over from other donors' samples. Each CDR3 is given with its conserved first and last residue. Fields, in order: D gene, V gene, J gene, clone size, CDR3 protein, CDR3 DNA. A D gene is named only where the DNA matches it firmly. Not every row has a clone size; where given, it reads once, few, many or a size class.

d_gene: TRBD1; v_gene: TRBV19; j_gene: TRBJ1-5; abundance: -; CDR3aa: CASSNPDRGVDQPQHF; CDR3nt: TGTGCCAGTAGTAACCCCGACAGGGGAGTCGATCAGCCCCAGCATTTT
d_gene: TRBD1; v_gene: TRBV12-3/TRBV12-4; j_gene: TRBJ1-1; abundance: -; CDR3aa: CASSSLGTGPIGLAFF; CDR3nt: TGTGCCAGCAGCTCCTTGGGGACAGGGCCCATCGGGTTAGCTTTCTTT
d_gene: -; v_gene: TRBV19; j_gene: TRBJ1-1; abundance: -; CDR3aa: CASSMPGTEAFF; CDR3nt: TGTGCCAGTAGTATGCCAGGGACTGAAGCTTTCTTT
d_gene: TRBD2; v_gene: TRBV7-2; j_gene: TRBJ2-3; abundance: many; CDR3aa: CASSLLLAVPTDTQYF; CDR3nt: TGTGCCAGCAGCTTGCTCCTAGCGGTGCCAACGGATACGCAGTATTTT
d_gene: -; v_gene: TRBV27; j_gene: TRBJ2-7; abundance: many; CDR3aa: CASRPGRGKKDEQYF; CDR3nt: TGTGCCAGCAGGCCCGGTCGGGGGAAAAAGGACGAGCAGTACTTC
d_gene: TRBD1; v_gene: TRBV11-3; j_gene: TRBJ2-1; abundance: -; CDR3aa: CASSHRDRYNEQFF; CDR3nt: TGTGCCAGCAGCCACCGGGACAGATACAATGAGCAGTTCTTC
d_gene: -; v_gene: TRBV7-6; j_gene: TRBJ2-7; abundance: many; CDR3aa: CASSARGLSYEQYF; CDR3nt: TGTGCCAGCAGTGCCCGGGGGCTGTCCTACGAGCAGTACTTC
d_gene: -; v_gene: TRBV4-2; j_gene: TRBJ2-3; abundance: few; CDR3aa: CASSQEGGSGLSSTDTQYF; CDR3nt: TGTGCCAGCAGCCAAGAAGGGGGTAGCGGGCTTTCCAGCACAGATACGCAGTATTTT
d_gene: TRBD2; v_gene: TRBV7-9; j_gene: TRBJ2-3; abundance: few; CDR3aa: CALAGSTDTQYF; CDR3nt: TGTGCCTTAGCGGGGAGCACAGATACGCAGTATTTT
d_gene: -; v_gene: TRBV7-9; j_gene: TRBJ1-1; abundance: many; CDR3aa: CASSPRGTEAFF; CDR3nt: TGTGCCAGCAGCCCTCGGGGCACTGAAGCTTTCTTT
d_gene: -; v_gene: TRBV15; j_gene: TRBJ1-5; abundance: few; CDR3aa: CATSREGGGHGNQPQHF; CDR3nt: TGTGCCACCAGCAGAGAGGGAGGAGGGCATGGCAATCAGCCCCAGCATTTT
d_gene: -; v_gene: TRBV19; j_gene: TRBJ1-3; abundance: few; CDR3aa: CASSITDSGNTIYF; CDR3nt: TGTGCCAGTAGTATAACAGACTCTGGAAACACCATATATTTT
d_gene: -; v_gene: TRBV19; j_gene: TRBJ1-3; abundance: -; CDR3aa: CASAGGIADTIYF; CDR3nt: TGTGCCAGTGCCGGGGGGATAGCAGACACCATATATTTT
d_gene: TRBD2; v_gene: TRBV5-4; j_gene: TRBJ2-1; abundance: -; CDR3aa: CASRSSGGAFDEQFF; CDR3nt: TGTGCCAGCAGATCTAGCGGGGGGGCCTTCGATGAGCAGTTCTTC
d_gene: -; v_gene: TRBV6-5; j_gene: TRBJ1-5; abundance: few; CDR3aa: CASSPLQGGQPQHF; CDR3nt: TGTGCCAGCAGTCCCTTACAGGGCGGACAGCCCCAGCATTTT
d_gene: -; v_gene: TRBV7-2; j_gene: TRBJ2-2; abundance: many; CDR3aa: CASSHSRTDGELFF; CDR3nt: TGTGCCAGCAGCCACTCCCGGACGGACGGGGAGCTGTTTTTT
d_gene: -; v_gene: TRBV5-6; j_gene: TRBJ2-7; abundance: many; CDR3aa: CASSLSYSPYEQYF; CDR3nt: TGTGCCAGCAGCTTGAGTTACAGCCCCTACGAGCAGTACTTC
d_gene: TRBD1; v_gene: TRBV27; j_gene: TRBJ2-3; abundance: few; CDR3aa: CASSSDRATDTQYF; CDR3nt: TGTGCCAGCAGTTCGGACAGGGCAACGGATACGCAGTATTTT
d_gene: TRBD2; v_gene: TRBV7-9; j_gene: TRBJ2-1; abundance: -; CDR3aa: CASSYGLAYNEQFF; CDR3nt: TGTGCCAGCAGCTACGGACTAGCCTACAATGAGCAGTTCTTC
d_gene: TRBD1; v_gene: TRBV12-3/TRBV12-4; j_gene: TRBJ2-3; abundance: -; CDR3aa: CASSLGTGGTDTQYF; CDR3nt: TGTGCCAGCAGTTTGGGGACAGGGGGCACAGATACGCAGTATTTT